These 23 T cell receptor beta chains originate from one sample sequenced in a study of shared clonotypes between healthy human individuals. The naive CD8 population came from CD45RO-negative cells selected for CCR7, without terminally differentiated effector memory CD45RA+ cells. The table came from immunoSEQ multiplex PCR; TCRdb's copy has only in-frame clones and leaves some out. The table records 550,000 to 600,000 clones, 95% to 98% of them present only once. The sample comprised naive CD8+ T cells sorted from blood. Every receptor here comes from a man in his thirties or forties in good health.

The gene calls are TRBV11-2 and TRBJ1-2; TRBD1 aligns across 7 bases. V was clipped by 4 bases and J by 2 bases; unmatched bases: 7. The CDR3 runs to 15 residues. Germline V gene sequence: CDR1 SGHAT, CDR2 FQNNGV. The CDR3 DNA is TGTGCCAGCAGCTCTCAACCGGACAGGAACTATGGCTACACCTTC. Translating it yields CASSSQPDRNYGYTF.

This sequence joins TRBV10-2 and TRBJ2-7; TRBD2 agrees at 8 bases. CDR3 size: 12 residues. Trimming removed 3 bases from V and 5 bases from J; junction bases left unmatched: 0. The germline CDR1 and CDR2 sequences are WSHSY and SAAADI. Here the CDR3 DNA reads TGCGCCAGCAGTGACGGGGGGGACGAGCAGTACTTC. Translation gives CASSDGGDEQYF.

V gene TRBV29-1 combines with J gene TRBJ2-1; 9 nucleotides align to TRBD2. Germline V gene lookup returns CDR1 SQVTM and CDR2 ANQGSEA. J lost 5 bases, V lost 7 bases, and 9 bases had no gene match. The CDR3 is 14 amino acids. CDR3 residues: CSANGLAGNNEQFF. CDR3 coding DNA: TGCAGCGCTAACGGTCTAGCGGGGAACAATGAGCAGTTCTTC.

This chain's CDR3 is CASSPPLTGDVFGYGYTF. The DNA of the CDR3 is TGTGCCAGCTCACCCCCCCTGACAGGGGACGTTTTCGGCTATGGCTACACCTTC. The J gene is TRBJ1-2, the V gene TRBV18; 8 nucleotides agree with TRBD1. The CDR3 loop spans 18 amino acids. The ends lost 3 bases at V and 4 bases at J; junction bases unmatched: 16. Germline values: CDR1 KGHSH, CDR2 LQKENI.

The CDR3 loop reads CASSSQGTLFDGQFF. The CDR3 nucleotides read TGCGCCAGCAGCTCCCAGGGAACCCTCTTTGATGGGCAGTTCTTC. This chain uses TRBV5-1 with TRBJ2-1, with D perhaps matching TRBD1 (5 bases). Trimming left V 3 bases short and J 12 bases short, with 22 bases between. CDR3 length: 15 residues. The germline gives CDR1 SGHRS, CDR2 YFSETQ.

The chain employs TRBV6-1 and TRBJ2-7; D remains unclear. Trimming removed 0 bases at V and 4 bases at J, with 13 bases between. The CDR3 covers 15 residues. Germline V CDR1 and CDR2: MNHNS, SASEGT. Here the CDR3 reads CASSEASRLWYEQYF. DNA for the CDR3: TGTGCCAGCAGTGAAGCCTCTCGTCTCTGGTACGAGCAGTACTTC.

V is TRBV11-2 and J is TRBJ2-1; 9 bases agree with TRBD1. The CDR3 covers 17 residues. V lost 5 bases, J lost 5 bases, and 13 bases stayed unmatched. The germline V gene encodes CDR1 SGHAT and CDR2 FQNNGV. This CDR3 reads CASSARQGVRYDNEQFF. The CDR3 nucleotides are TGTGCCAGCAGCGCTCGACAGGGGGTAAGATATGACAATGAGCAGTTCTTC.

The rearrangement links TRBV20-1 to TRBJ2-7; D not certain. The CDR3 is made up of 11 amino acids. V shed 6 bases and J shed 3 bases, with 9 bases lying between them. The germline V gene encodes CDR1 DFQATT and CDR2 SNEGSKA (reference sequence). The CDR3 nucleotides read TGCAGTGCAACTGGGTACTACGAGCAGTACTTC. Residues: CSATGYYEQYF.

CDR3 bases: TGTGCCAGCAGCCAAGACACTAGCGAGAACACCGGGGAGCTGTTTTTT. It yields the protein CASSQDTSENTGELFF. The chain employs TRBV14 and TRBJ2-2; 7 nucleotides line up with TRBD2. This CDR3 comprises 16 residues. Germline V CDR1 and CDR2: SGHDN, FVKESK. The V and J ends lost 0 bases and 1 base, in that order; junction bases with no gene match: 2.

The V and J genes are TRBV29-1 and TRBJ2-3; TRBD2 agrees at 8 bases. Germline CDR1 SQVTM, CDR2 ANQGSEA. V shed 0 bases and J 0 bases; nucleotides not matched to a gene: 11. This CDR3 is 18 amino acids long. The CDR3, as DNA: TGCAGCGTTGAAGAGTGGGCGGGAGGTTTGGGGAGCACAGATACGCAGTATTTT. Translation: CSVEEWAGGLGSTDTQYF.

This chain connects TRBV2 to TRBJ2-1; D is uncertain. Trimming cost V 3 bases and J 4 bases, with 10 bases left between them. CDR1 is SNHLY, CDR2 FYNNEI, per germline. This CDR3 is built from 14 residues. The CDR3 bases are TGTGCCAGCAGTGAGGGTGGTGGATACAATGAGCAGTTCTTC. Translating it yields CASSEGGGYNEQFF. Complete variable domain (other parts from reference TRBV2 and TRBJ2-1): EPEVTQTPSHQVTQMGQEVILRCVPISNHLYFYWYRQILGQKVEFLVSFYNNEISEKSEIFDDQFSVERPDGSNFTLKIRSTKLEDSAMYFCASSEGGGYNEQFFGPGTRLTVL.

The chain is built from TRBV5-6 and TRBJ2-7; D unresolved. Germline-derived CDR1 and CDR2 are SGHDT and YYEEEE. The CDR3 extends over 12 amino acids. The V end was cut by 4 bases, the J end by 7 bases, with 12 bases between. The DNA of the CDR3 is TGTGCCAGCAGCAGCTCCGTTCAGGAGCAGTACTTC. Its protein is CASSSSVQEQYF.

The chain uses TRBV5-6 and TRBJ2-7; the D is unclear. CDR3 length: 11 residues. Per the germline V gene, CDR1 is SGHDT and CDR2 is YYEEEE. The V gene lost 3 bases and the J gene lost 6 bases, with 7 bases spanning the gap. Written as DNA, the CDR3 is TGTGCCAGCAGCTCTAGTTCCGAGCAGTACTTC. It codes for CASSSSSEQYF. Using reference TRBV5-6 and TRBJ2-7 for the parts outside the CDR3, the full variable domain is DAGVTQSPTHLIKTRGQQVTLRCSPKSGHDTVSWYQQALGQGPQFIFQYYEEEERQRGNFPDRFSGHQFPNYSSELNVNALLLGDSALYLCASSSSSEQYFGPGTRLTVT.

In its sample, this clone was seen once. This chain connects TRBV10-1 to TRBJ2-7; maybe TRBD2 (7 bases). Germline lookup yields CDR1 WNHNN and CDR2 SYGVQD (reference sequence). The germline V and J ends were trimmed by 2 bases and 9 bases, with 11 bases remaining between them. The CDR3 extends over 12 amino acids. CDR3 amino acids: CASSEGGGGQYF. For the CDR3, the DNA is TGCGCCAGCAGTGAGGGGGGGGGCGGGCAGTACTTC.

The gene calls are TRBV10-3 and TRBJ2-7, with D perhaps assigned TRBD1 or TRBD2 (5 bases each). V shed 10 bases and J shed 9 bases, with 31 bases lying between them. CDR1 ENHRY and CDR2 SYGVKD come from the germline V gene. This CDR3 has 16 residues. This CDR3 reads CATGPAGDAGVDSQYF. DNA for the CDR3: TGTGCCACTGGCCCGGCCGGGGACGCCGGGGTCGATTCGCAGTACTTC.

V usage is TRBV5-1 and J usage is TRBJ2-3, with TRBD2 matching over 12 bases. Germline V gene sequence: CDR1 SGHRS, CDR2 YFSETQ. This CDR3 has 19 residues. V was pared by 3 bases and J by 3 bases, with 14 bases of the junction left unmatched. Here the CDR3 reads CASSSGLAGPLSRTDTQYF. CDR3 DNA sequence: TGCGCCAGCAGCTCTGGACTAGCGGGACCCCTCTCAAGGACAGATACGCAGTATTTT.

J is TRBJ2-2 and V is TRBV19; D might be TRBD1 (6 bases). This CDR3 is 16 amino acids long. Between the trimmed V and J ends, which lost 3 bases and 3 bases, there was a span of 14 bases. Germline-derived CDR1 and CDR2 are LNHDA and SQIVND (reference sequence). CDR3 sequence: CASSIRQGSYTGELFF. CDR3 nucleotides: TGTGCCAGTAGTATTAGGCAGGGGTCTTACACCGGGGAGCTGTTTTTT.

V usage is TRBV9 and J usage is TRBJ2-7; 11 bases agree with TRBD1. Germline trimming cut 3 bases from V and 4 bases from J; bases unmatched to any gene: 6. The CDR3 is 15 amino acids. Germline V gene data show CDR1 as SGDLS and CDR2 as YYNGEE. The CDR3 coding sequence is TGTGCCAGCAGCGCTACGGACAGGGGGCAATACGAGCAGTACTTC. This translates into CASSATDRGQYEQYF.

The DNA of the CDR3 is TGTGCCAGCAGCTTAAGCGACACCCCCTACGAGCAGTACTTC. This codes for CASSLSDTPYEQYF. The V call is TRBV7-2, the J call TRBJ2-7; D is ambiguous. V lost 2 bases and J 2 bases, leaving 10 bases between the germline ends. The CDR3 has 14 amino acids. CDR1 and CDR2 from the germline V gene are SGHTA and FQGNSA.

As for this clone: Different DNA sequences within this sample yield the same CDR3. V gene TRBV9 combines with J gene TRBJ1-1; no clear D. Per germline, CDR1 SGDLS and CDR2 YYNGEE. CDR3 length: 13 amino acids. The V end lost 0 bases, the J end lost 3 bases, and 6 bases lay between the germline ends. The CDR3 DNA sequence: TGTGCCAGCAGCGTAGAGGGCCACACTGAAGCTTTCTTT. Translated, it gives CASSVEGHTEAFF.

The rearrangement joins TRBV4-1 to TRBJ2-1; D not certain. The germline V gene encodes CDR1 MGHRA and CDR2 YSYEKL. This CDR3 is 16 amino acids long. V was shortened by 0 bases and J by 3 bases, with 12 bases between the two germline ends. The CDR3 DNA reads as TGCGCCAGCAGCCAAGATCTAACAGCCTACTACAATGAGCAGTTCTTC. It translates to CASSQDLTAYYNEQFF.

Comments on this clone: Other DNA sequences in this sample translate to the same CDR3. The V and J genes are TRBV11-2 and TRBJ2-1; D perhaps matches TRBD1 (6 bases). The length of the CDR3 is 13 residues. CDR1 is SGHAT, CDR2 FQNNGV, per germline. The germline V and J ends were trimmed by 3 bases and 4 bases, with 7 bases remaining between them. The CDR3 here is CASSLTGYNEQFF. CDR3 nucleotide sequence: TGTGCCAGCAGCTTGACAGGTTACAATGAGCAGTTCTTC. Combining the CDR3 with reference TRBV11-2 and TRBJ2-1 gives the whole variable domain EAGVAQSPRYKIIEKRQSVAFWCNPISGHATLYWYQQILGQGPKLLIQFQNNGVVDDSQLPKDRFSAERLKGVDSTLKIQPAKLEDSAVYLCASSLTGYNEQFFGPGTRLTVL.

The CDR3 bases are TGCAGCGTTGCAGCGGTGAACACCGGGGAGCTGTTTTTT. This codes for CSVAAVNTGELFF. The V and J genes are TRBV29-1 and TRBJ2-2; D is perhaps TRBD2 (5 bases). The CDR3 loop spans 13 amino acids. CDR1 and CDR2 from the germline V gene are SQVTM and ANQGSEA. Trimming stripped 4 bases from V and 1 base from J, with 7 bases between.